This TCR beta chain is drawn from a study of PD-L1 blockade in urothelial cancer. Study-level information: Blood was subjected to analysis at 3 weeks (second dose) and 6 weeks following treatment start.

J was trimmed by 9 bases and V by 5 bases; bases with no gene match: 10. Germline V CDR1 and CDR2: SGHAT, FQNNGV. The CDR3 contains 15 residues. Study findings and constraints: More expansion of tumor-associated blood clones, seen at 3 weeks, marked durable-benefit patients.

Time point in this sample: pretreatment peripheral blood. In the case of this clone: Its antigen is undetermined.

The templates were synthetic TCR analogs, and they were spiked into each PCR. The method was immunoSEQ multiplex PCR; TCRdb's version includes in-frame clones alone and lacks a portion of them. The sample contains under 60,000 clones, under 90% of which appear only once. The sample in question was PBMCs, obtained around atezolizumab (anti-PD-L1) treatment. The gene calls are TRBV11-2 and TRBJ2-1; 10 bases are shared with TRBD2. The clonotype was recovered from a man in his 70s with urothelial cancer. Written as DNA, the CDR3 is TGTGCCAGCAGCCCGATAGCGGGGGGCCTGGGTGAGCAGTTCTTC. Translation gives CASSPIAGGLGEQFF.